This T cell receptor (beta chain) is drawn from a study of Ad26.COV2.S vaccination and SARS-CoV-2 variants. Treatment defined: 19 received Ad26.COV2.S at low or high dose, single or two shots; five or six received placebo; per-sample allocation not given. Specimens were obtained on day 63 following the first vaccine or placebo injection. In regard to this clone: The antigen is undetermined.

The repertoire was sequenced with immunoSEQ multiplex PCR; TCRdb's copy has only in-frame clones and lacks some. The sample lists fewer than 600,000 clones; roughly 87% were seen once. Study-wide findings and caveats: Placebo and vaccine recipients had non-spike TCR breadth that was similar. Possibly, TCR breadth and depth analyses underestimated total T cell responses.

Looked up from germline, CDR1 is SGDLS and CDR2 is YYNGEE. This CDR3 has 16 residues. V lost 4 bases and J 1 base, leaving 18 bases between the germline ends. This clonotype was obtained from a person between 18 and 60 years old who received the Ad26.COV2.S COVID-19 vaccine or a placebo. This chain links TRBV9 with TRBJ2-7, with TRBD2 as a possible D gene (5 bases). The sequencing used peripheral blood, collected in a trial of Ad26.COV2.S vaccine versus placebo. The CDR3: CASSRTLTLSSYEQYF. The CDR3 DNA reads as TGTGCCAGCAGCCGGACTTTGACCCTTTCGTCCTACGAGCAGTACTTC.